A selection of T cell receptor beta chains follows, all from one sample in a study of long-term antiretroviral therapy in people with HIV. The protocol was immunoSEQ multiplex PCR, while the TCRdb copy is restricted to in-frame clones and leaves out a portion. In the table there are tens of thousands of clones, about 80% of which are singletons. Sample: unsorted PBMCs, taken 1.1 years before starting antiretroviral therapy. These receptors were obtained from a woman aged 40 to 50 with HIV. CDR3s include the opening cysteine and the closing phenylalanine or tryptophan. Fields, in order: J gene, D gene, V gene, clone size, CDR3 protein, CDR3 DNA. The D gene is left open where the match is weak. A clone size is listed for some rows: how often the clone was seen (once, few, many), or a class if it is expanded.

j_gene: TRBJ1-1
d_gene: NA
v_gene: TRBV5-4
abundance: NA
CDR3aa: CASSSIGMGPSGAFF
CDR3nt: TGTGCCAGCAGCTCTATTGGCATGGGACCGTCGGGAGCTTTCTTT

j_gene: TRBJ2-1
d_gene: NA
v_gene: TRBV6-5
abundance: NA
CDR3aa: CASSYSAGSYNEQFF
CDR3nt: TGTGCCAGCAGTTACTCTGCAGGCTCCTACAATGAGCAGTTCTTC

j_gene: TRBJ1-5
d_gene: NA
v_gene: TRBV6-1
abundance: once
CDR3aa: CASRQGRESQPQHF
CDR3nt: TGTGCCAGCAGGCAGGGCCGGGAAAGTCAGCCCCAGCATTTT

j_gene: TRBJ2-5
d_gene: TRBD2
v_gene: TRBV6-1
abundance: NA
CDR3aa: CASSGLPGLAGGPMTETQYF
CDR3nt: TGTGCCAGCAGTGGCCTACCGGGACTAGCGGGGGGGCCTATGACAGAGACCCAGTACTTC

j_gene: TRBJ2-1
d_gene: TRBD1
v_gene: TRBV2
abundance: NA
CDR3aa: CASKGVGQGVNNEQFF
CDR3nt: TGTGCCAGCAAGGGGGTCGGACAGGGGGTGAACAATGAGCAGTTCTTC

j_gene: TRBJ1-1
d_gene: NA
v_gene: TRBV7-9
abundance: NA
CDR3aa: CASSDLIYAEAFF
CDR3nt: TGTGCCAGCAGCGATTTAATCTACGCTGAAGCTTTCTTT

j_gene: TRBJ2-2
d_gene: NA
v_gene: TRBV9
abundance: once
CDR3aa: CASSLTRAAANTGELFF
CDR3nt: TGTGCCAGCAGCCTAACGAGGGCGGCTGCGAACACCGGGGAGCTGTTTTTT

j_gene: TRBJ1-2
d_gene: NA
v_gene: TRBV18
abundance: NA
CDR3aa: CASSISRDYGYTF
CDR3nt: TGTGCCAGCTCAATAAGCAGGGACTATGGCTACACCTTC

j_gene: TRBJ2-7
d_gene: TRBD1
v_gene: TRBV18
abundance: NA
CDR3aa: CASSLGTGPYEQYF
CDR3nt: TGTGCCAGCTCACTAGGGACAGGTCCCTACGAGCAGTACTTC

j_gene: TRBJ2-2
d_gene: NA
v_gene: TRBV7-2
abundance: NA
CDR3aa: CASSLDLGRELFF
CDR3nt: TGTGCCAGCAGCTTAGACCTAGGCCGGGAGCTGTTTTTT

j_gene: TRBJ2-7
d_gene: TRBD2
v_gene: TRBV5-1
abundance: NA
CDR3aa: CASSLGIGLAVEQYF
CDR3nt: TGCGCCAGCAGCTTGGGGATCGGACTAGCGGTTGAGCAGTACTTC

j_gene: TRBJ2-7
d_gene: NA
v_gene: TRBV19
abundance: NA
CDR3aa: CATRPSPYEQYF
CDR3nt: TGTGCCACCCGCCCGTCCCCCTACGAGCAGTACTTC

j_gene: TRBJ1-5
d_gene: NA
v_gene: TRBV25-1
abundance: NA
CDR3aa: CASSDDRRLNQPQHF
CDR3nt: TGTGCCAGCAGTGACGACAGGCGGTTAAATCAGCCCCAGCATTTT

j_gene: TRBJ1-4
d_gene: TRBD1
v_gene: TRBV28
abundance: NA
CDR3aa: CASRITGVAKLFF
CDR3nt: TGTGCCAGCAGGATAACAGGGGTCGCAAAACTGTTTTTT

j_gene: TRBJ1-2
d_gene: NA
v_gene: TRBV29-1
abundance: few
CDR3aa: CSERDPGGYTF
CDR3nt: TGCAGCGAACGGGATCCGGGGGGCTACACCTTC

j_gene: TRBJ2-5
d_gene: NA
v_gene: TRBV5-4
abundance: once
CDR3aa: CASSPGLTPSETQYF
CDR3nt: TGTGCCAGCAGCCCAGGACTGACCCCATCGGAGACCCAGTACTTC

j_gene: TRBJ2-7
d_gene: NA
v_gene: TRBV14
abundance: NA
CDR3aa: CASSQDEALPYEQYF
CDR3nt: TGTGCCAGCAGCCAAGATGAGGCGTTACCCTACGAGCAGTACTTC

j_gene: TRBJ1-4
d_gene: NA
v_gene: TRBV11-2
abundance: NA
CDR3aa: CASSLLRFNEKLFF
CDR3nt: TGTGCCAGCAGCTTACTTCGATTTAATGAAAAACTGTTTTTT

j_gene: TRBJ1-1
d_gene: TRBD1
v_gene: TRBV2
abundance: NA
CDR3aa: CASSPGTDNTEAFF
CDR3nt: TGTGCCAGCAGTCCCGGGACAGACAACACTGAAGCTTTCTTT

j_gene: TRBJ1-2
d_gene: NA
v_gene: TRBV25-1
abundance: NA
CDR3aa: CASSQLSGYTF
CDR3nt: TGTGCCAGCAGTCAACTCAGCGGCTACACCTTC

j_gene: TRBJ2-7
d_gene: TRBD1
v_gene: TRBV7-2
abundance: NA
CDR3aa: CASSRDRPTYEQYF
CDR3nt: TGTGCCAGCAGCCGGGACAGGCCCACCTACGAGCAGTACTTC

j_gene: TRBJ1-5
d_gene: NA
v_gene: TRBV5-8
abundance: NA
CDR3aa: CASSSGGGVSNQPQHF
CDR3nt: TGTGCCAGCAGCTCGGGGGGTGGGGTTAGCAATCAGCCCCAGCATTTT

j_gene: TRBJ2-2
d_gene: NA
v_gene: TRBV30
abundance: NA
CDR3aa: CAWSPQRDGELFF
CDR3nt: TGTGCCTGGAGTCCTCAGAGGGACGGGGAGCTGTTTTTT

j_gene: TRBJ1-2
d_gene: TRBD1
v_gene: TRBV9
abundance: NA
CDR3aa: CASSADRDYGYTF
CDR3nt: TGTGCCAGCAGCGCGGACAGGGACTATGGCTACACCTTC

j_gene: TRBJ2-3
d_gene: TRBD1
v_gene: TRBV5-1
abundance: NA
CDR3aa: CASSPRRDRVTDTQYF
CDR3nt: TGCGCCAGCAGCCCCCGACGGGACAGGGTTACAGATACGCAGTATTTT

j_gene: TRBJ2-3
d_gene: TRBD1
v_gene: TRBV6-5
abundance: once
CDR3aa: CASSTRQGNTDTQYF
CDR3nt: TGTGCCAGCAGTACTAGACAGGGAAACACAGATACGCAGTATTTT

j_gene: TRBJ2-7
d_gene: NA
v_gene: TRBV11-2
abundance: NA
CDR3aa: CASSLLIFGGSYEQYF
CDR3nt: TGTGCCAGCAGCCTACTCATCTTTGGCGGTTCCTACGAGCAGTACTTC

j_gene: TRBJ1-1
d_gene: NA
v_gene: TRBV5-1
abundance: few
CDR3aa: CASSSDSPLEAFF
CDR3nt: TGCGCCAGCAGCTCCGACAGTCCCCTTGAAGCTTTCTTT

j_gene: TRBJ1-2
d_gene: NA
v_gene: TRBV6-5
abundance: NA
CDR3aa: CASSPDGTVDYGYTF
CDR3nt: TGTGCCAGCAGCCCCGACGGGACGGTGGACTATGGCTACACCTTC

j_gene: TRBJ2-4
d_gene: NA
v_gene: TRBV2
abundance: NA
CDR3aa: CASRGEGEGGIQYF
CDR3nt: TGTGCCAGCAGGGGAGAGGGGGAGGGTGGCATTCAGTACTTC

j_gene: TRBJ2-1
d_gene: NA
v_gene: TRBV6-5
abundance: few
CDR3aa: CASRGTNYNEQFF
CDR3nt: TGTGCCAGCAGGGGGACCAATTACAATGAGCAGTTCTTC

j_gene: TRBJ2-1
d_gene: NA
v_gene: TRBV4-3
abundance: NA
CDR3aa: CASSQVNVPAYNEQFF
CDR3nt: TGCGCCAGCAGTCAGGTGAACGTCCCAGCATACAATGAGCAGTTCTTC

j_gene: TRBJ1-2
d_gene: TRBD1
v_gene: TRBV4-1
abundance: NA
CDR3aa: CASSQGTGNYGYTF
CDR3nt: TGCGCCAGCAGCCAAGGGACAGGGAACTATGGCTACACCTTC

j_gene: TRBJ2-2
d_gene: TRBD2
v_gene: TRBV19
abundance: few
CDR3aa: CASSLAGGYTGELFF
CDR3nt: TGTGCCAGTAGTCTAGCGGGAGGGTACACCGGGGAGCTGTTTTTT

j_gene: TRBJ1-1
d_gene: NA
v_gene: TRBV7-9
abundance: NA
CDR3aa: CASSFVGNTEAFF
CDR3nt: TGTGCCAGCAGCTTTGTCGGGAACACTGAAGCTTTCTTT

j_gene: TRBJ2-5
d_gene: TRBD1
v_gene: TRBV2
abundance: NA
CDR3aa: CASSGNRGQETQYF
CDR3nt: TGTGCCAGCAGTGGCAACAGGGGACAAGAGACCCAGTACTTC

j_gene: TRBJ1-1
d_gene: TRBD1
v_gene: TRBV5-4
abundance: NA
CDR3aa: CASRPGGNTEAFF
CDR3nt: TGTGCCAGCCGACCAGGGGGGAACACTGAAGCTTTCTTT

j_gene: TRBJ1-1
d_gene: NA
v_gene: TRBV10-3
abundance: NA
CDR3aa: CAITWTQNTEAFF
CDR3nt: TGTGCCATCACCTGGACACAGAACACTGAAGCTTTCTTT

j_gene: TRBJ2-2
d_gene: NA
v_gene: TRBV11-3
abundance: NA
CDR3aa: CASSLVTSGELFF
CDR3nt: TGTGCCAGCAGCTTAGTGACGTCCGGGGAGCTGTTTTTT

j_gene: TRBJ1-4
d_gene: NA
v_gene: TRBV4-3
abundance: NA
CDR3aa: CASSQVGVPNEKLFF
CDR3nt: TGCGCCAGCAGCCAAGTGGGGGTCCCTAATGAAAAACTGTTTTTT

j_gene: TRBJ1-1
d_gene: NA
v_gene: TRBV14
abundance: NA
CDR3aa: CASSPQRANTEAFF
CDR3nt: TGTGCCAGCAGCCCCCAAAGGGCGAACACTGAAGCTTTCTTT

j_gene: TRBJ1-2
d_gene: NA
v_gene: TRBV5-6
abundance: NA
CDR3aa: CASSVTDLIYGYTF
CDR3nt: TGTGCCAGCAGCGTGACAGATCTGATCTATGGCTACACCTTC

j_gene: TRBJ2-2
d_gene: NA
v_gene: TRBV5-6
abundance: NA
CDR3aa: CASSWGPTGELFF
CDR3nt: TGTGCCAGCAGCTGGGGACCTACCGGGGAGCTGTTTTTT

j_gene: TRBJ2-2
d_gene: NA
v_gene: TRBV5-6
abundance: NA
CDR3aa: CASSLFSGIKTGELFF
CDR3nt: TGTGCCAGCAGCTTGTTTTCAGGGATTAAGACCGGGGAGCTGTTTTTT